This note documents a single T cell receptor beta chain sequence. The sample is drawn from a study of blood T cell repertoires in COVID-19. About the study: Sites across the United States, Italy and Spain contributed samples from acute and convalescent COVID-19. Sources were T cells, B-cell-depleted T cells, or PBMCs; the material itself was cDNA or gDNA.

This CDR3 region has 13 residues. Trimming at V came to 7 bases and at J to 7 bases, leaving 7 bases not matched to a gene. Source study methods: Using reference gene primer amplification, nucleated cell counts were estimated. Using immunoSEQ multiplex PCR, the repertoire was profiled, and TCRdb retains in-frame clones only, with some absent. Clonal size and the V and J genes are those of that table, whereas D and trimming came from the DNA. The data hold about 160,000 clones, with 80% to 95% observed a single time. Seattle enrolled patients during active infection and tracked them longitudinally. The receptor was isolated from a man under 40 with COVID-19, enrolled during active disease. The chain combines TRBV12-3 or TRBV12-4 with TRBJ2-1; TRBD1 matches 7 bases. The sample was peripheral blood. In DNA form, the CDR3 reads TGTGCCAGCACACTGACAGGGAGAAATGAGCAGTTCTTC. Its translation is CASTLTGRNEQFF.